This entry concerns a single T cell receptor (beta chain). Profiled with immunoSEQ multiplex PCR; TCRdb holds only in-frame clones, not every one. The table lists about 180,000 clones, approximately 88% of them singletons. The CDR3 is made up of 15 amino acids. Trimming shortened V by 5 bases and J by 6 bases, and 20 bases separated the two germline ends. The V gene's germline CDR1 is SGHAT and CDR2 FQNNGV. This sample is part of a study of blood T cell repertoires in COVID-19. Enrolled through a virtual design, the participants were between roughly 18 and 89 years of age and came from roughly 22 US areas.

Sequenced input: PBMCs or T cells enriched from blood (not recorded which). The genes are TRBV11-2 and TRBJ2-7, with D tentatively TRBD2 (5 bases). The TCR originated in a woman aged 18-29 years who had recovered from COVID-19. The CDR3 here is CASSVGPGGWGEQYF. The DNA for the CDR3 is TGTGCCAGCAGCGTTGGACCTGGCGGGTGGGGCGAGCAGTACTTC.